This TCR beta chain originates from a study of blood T cell repertoires in COVID-19. Study at large: Samples representing acute and convalescent COVID-19 were sourced from the United States, Italy and Spain. T cells, B-cell-depleted T cells, or PBMCs provided the cDNA or gDNA that served as material.

Under the authors' procedure: Estimation of nucleated cell counts was performed using reference gene primer amplification. Generated by immunoSEQ multiplex PCR, the TCRdb table keeps only in-frame clones and is missing some. V, J and clone size are those of that table, while D and trimming were read from the DNA. The data show around 80,000 clones, approximately 82% seen once. This clone was detected a few times. What was sequenced was peripheral blood. The TCR sequence derives from a human donor in a cohort sampled during active COVID-19.

The CDR3 is CASSYTGGGGYTF. For the CDR3, the DNA is TGTGCCAGCAGTTACACAGGGGGAGGTGGCTACACCTTC. This chain links TRBV6-5 with TRBJ1-2; 8 positions agree with TRBD1. The trim removed 2 bases at V and 7 bases at J, leaving 3 bases unmatched. Germline V lookup: CDR1 MNHEY, CDR2 SVGAGI. CDR3 length equals 13 residues.